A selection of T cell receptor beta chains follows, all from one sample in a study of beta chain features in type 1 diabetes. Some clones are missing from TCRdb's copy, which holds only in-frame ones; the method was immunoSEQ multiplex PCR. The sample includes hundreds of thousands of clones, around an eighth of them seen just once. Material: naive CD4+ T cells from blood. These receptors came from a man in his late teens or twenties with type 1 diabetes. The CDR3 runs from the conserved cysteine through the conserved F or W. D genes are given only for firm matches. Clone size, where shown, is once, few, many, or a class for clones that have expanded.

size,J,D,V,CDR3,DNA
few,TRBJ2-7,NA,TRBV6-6,CASSFGQSSYEQYF,TGTGCCAGCAGTTTCGGACAGAGCTCCTACGAGCAGTACTTC
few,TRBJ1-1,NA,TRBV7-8,CASSPGTPGTEAFF,TGTGCCAGCAGCCCCGGGACGCCTGGAACTGAAGCTTTCTTT
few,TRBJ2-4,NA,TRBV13,CASSLDGAPGNIQYF,TGTGCCAGCAGCTTAGACGGGGCGCCTGGAAACATTCAGTACTTC
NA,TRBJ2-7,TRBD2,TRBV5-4,CASSYASSTGTSGEQYF,TGTGCCAGCAGTTACGCGAGCTCTACCGGGACTAGTGGCGAGCAGTACTTC
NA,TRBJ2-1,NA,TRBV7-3,CASSLSPSGVPFF,TGTGCCAGCAGCTTAAGTCCTTCGGGAGTACCGTTCTTC
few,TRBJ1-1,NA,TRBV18,CASSSGEDTEAFF,TGTGCCAGCTCATCCGGAGAGGACACTGAAGCTTTCTTT
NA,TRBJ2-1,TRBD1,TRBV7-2,CASSSSGTGSYNEQFF,TGTGCCAGCAGCTCCTCAGGGACAGGCTCCTACAATGAGCAGTTCTTC
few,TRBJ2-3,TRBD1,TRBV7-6,CASSLDAAGGDPQYF,TGTGCCAGCAGCTTAGATGCGGCAGGGGGAGACCCGCAGTATTTT
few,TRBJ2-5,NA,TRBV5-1,CASSSGSQETQYF,TGCGCCAGCAGCTCCGGGTCCCAAGAGACCCAGTACTTC
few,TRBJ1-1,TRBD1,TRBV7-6,CASSSMTGWNTEAFF,TGTGCCAGCAGCTCTATGACAGGGTGGAACACTGAAGCTTTCTTT
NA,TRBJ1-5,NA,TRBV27,CASSRSPGGGERWQPQHF,TGTGCCAGCAGTCGCAGCCCCGGGGGAGGGGAAAGGTGGCAGCCCCAGCATTTT
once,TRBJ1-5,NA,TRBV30,CAWTPWSTYQPQHF,TGTGCCTGGACCCCCTGGAGCACCTATCAGCCCCAGCATTTT
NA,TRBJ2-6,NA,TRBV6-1,CASSGRVSGANVLTF,TGTGCCAGCAGTGGCAGGGTCTCTGGGGCCAACGTCCTGACTTTC
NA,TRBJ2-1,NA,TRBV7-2,CASSLVATTYNEQFF,TGTGCCAGCAGCTTAGTAGCGACTACCTACAATGAGCAGTTCTTC
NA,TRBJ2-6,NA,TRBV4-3,CASSQGQTLSSGANVLTF,TGCGCCAGCAGCCAAGGGCAGACTTTGTCCTCTGGGGCCAACGTCCTGACTTTC
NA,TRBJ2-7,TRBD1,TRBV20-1,CSTRGRGTQYF,TGCAGTACCAGGGGGCGCGGGACGCAGTACTTC
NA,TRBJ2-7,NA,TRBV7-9,CASSSRAYEQYF,TGTGCCAGCAGCTCCAGGGCTTACGAGCAGTACTTC
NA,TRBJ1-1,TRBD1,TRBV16,CASSSGGAFF,TGTGCCAGCAGTTCAGGGGGAGCTTTCTTT
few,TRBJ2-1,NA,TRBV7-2,CASSGYTSRHNEQFF,TGTGCCAGCAGCGGTTATACGAGTCGGCACAATGAGCAGTTCTTC
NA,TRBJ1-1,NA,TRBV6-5,CASRRNRILNTEAFF,TGTGCCAGCAGGAGAAACAGGATACTTAACACTGAAGCTTTCTTT
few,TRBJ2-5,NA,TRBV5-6,CASSRKTGLYQETQYF,TGTGCCAGCTCTAGAAAAACAGGACTGTACCAAGAGACCCAGTACTTC
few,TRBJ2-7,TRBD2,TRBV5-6,CASSPGLAGGYEQYF,TGTGCCAGCAGCCCAGGACTAGCGGGAGGGTACGAGCAGTACTTC
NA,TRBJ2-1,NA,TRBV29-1,CSVPGRTRNYYNEQFF,TGCAGCGTCCCGGGACGGACACGTAATTACTACAATGAGCAGTTCTTC
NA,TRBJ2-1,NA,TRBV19,CASSAGDSSYNEQFF,TGTGCCAGTAGTGCAGGGGATAGCTCCTACAATGAGCAGTTCTTC
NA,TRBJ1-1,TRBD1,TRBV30,CAWGAGGIEAFF,TGTGCCTGGGGGGCAGGGGGCATAGAAGCTTTCTTT
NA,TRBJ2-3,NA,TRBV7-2,CASSRDRGGWDTQYF,TGTGCCAGCAGTCGTGACAGGGGAGGGTGGGATACGCAGTATTTT
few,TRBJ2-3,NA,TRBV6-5,CASSYSGSYYTQYF,TGTGCCAGCAGTTACTCGGGGAGTTATTATACGCAGTATTTT
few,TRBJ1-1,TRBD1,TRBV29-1,CSARTGVNTEAFF,TGCAGCGCCCGGACAGGGGTGAACACTGAAGCTTTCTTT
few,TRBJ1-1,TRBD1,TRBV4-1,CASSQRTGIAFF,TGCGCCAGCAGCCAACGGACAGGGATCGCTTTCTTT
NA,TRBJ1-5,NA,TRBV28,CASSLPGGGGLQPQHF,TGTGCCAGCAGTTTACCCGGAGGTGGGGGCCTTCAGCCCCAGCATTTT
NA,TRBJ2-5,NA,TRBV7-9,CASSLTEVETQYF,TGTGCCAGCAGCTTGACGGAAGTGGAGACCCAGTACTTC
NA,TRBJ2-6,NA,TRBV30,CAWSVSRGGYSGANVLTF,TGTGCCTGGAGTGTCAGCAGGGGGGGTTACTCTGGGGCCAACGTCCTGACTTTC
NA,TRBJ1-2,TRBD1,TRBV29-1,CSGQGTGGDGYTF,TGCAGCGGTCAAGGGACAGGGGGTGATGGCTACACCTTC
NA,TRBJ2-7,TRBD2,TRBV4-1,CASSQESSGKDYEQYF,TGCGCCAGCAGCCAAGAAAGTAGCGGGAAGGACTACGAGCAGTACTTC
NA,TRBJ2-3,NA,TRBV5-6,CASSLDRAGALADTQYF,TGTGCCAGCAGCTTGGATAGGGCGGGGGCCCTCGCAGATACGCAGTATTTT
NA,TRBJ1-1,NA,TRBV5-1,CASRGRANSALNTEAFF,TGCGCCAGCAGAGGCAGGGCCAATTCCGCTTTGAACACTGAAGCTTTCTTT